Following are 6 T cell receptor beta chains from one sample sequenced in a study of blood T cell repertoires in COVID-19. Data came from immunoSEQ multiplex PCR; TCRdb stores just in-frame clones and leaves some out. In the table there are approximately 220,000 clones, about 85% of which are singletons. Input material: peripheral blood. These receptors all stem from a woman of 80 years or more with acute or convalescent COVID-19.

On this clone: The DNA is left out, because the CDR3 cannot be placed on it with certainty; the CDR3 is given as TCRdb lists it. CDR3 region: CASSFGPGIPPVF. The chain links TRBV27 to TRBJ2-1; TRBD1 is the table's D call and was not checked against the DNA. CDR1 is MNHEY and CDR2 is SMNVEV in the germline V gene (reference sequence). The CDR3 is made up of 13 amino acids, end residues included.

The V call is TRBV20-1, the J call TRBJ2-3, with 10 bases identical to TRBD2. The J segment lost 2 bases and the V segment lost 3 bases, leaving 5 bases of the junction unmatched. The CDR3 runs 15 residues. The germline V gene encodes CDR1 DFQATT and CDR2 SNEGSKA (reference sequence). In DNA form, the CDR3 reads TGCAGTGCTAGTCGACTAGCGGGCAACACAGATACGCAGTATTTT. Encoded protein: CSASRLAGNTDTQYF.

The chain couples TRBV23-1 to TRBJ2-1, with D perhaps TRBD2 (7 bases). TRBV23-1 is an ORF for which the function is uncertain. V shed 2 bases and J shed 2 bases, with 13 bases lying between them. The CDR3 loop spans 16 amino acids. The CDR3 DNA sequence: TGCGCCAGCAGTCAACTAAGGGGGGGGCCCTACAATGAGCAGTTCTTC. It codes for CASSQLRGGPYNEQFF.

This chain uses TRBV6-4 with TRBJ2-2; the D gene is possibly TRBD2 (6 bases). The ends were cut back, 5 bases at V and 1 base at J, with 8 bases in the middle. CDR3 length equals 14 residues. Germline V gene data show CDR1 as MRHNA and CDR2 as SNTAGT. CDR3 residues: CASSFSGNTGELFF. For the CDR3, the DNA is TGTGCCAGCAGTTTTAGCGGGAACACCGGGGAGCTGTTTTTT.

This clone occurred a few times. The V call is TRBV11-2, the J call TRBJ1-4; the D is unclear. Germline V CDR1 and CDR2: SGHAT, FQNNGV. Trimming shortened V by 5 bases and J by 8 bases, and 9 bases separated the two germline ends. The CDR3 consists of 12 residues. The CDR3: CASSHPGEKLFF. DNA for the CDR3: TGTGCCAGCAGCCATCCGGGGGAAAAACTGTTTTTT.

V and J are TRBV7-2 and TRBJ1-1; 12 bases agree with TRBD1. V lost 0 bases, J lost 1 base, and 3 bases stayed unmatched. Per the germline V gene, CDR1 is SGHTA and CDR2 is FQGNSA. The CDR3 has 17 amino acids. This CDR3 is CASSLAGQGAWNTEAFF. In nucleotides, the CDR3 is TGTGCCAGCAGCTTAGCGGGACAGGGGGCGTGGAACACTGAAGCTTTCTTT.